The rows below give T cell receptor beta chains drawn from one sample of a study of blood T cell repertoires in COVID-19. Assay: immunoSEQ multiplex PCR; the TCRdb copy retains only in-frame clones and omits some. The sample includes about 170,000 clones, 84% of them seen just once. The specimen sequenced was PBMCs or T cells enriched from blood (not recorded which). All receptors derive from a man aged 50 to 60 who had recovered from COVID-19. Each CDR3 is given with its conserved first and last residue. The D gene is left open where the match is weak. Rows may omit the clone size; those that give it use once, few, many or a size class.

J: TRBJ1-4; size: once; V: TRBV5-5; D: .; DNA: TGTGCCAGCAGCTGGGCTGGGGGAGGAGAACTGTTTTTT; CDR3: CASSWAGGGELFF
J: TRBJ2-5; size: .; V: TRBV5-6; D: TRBD2; DNA: TGTGCCAGCAGTTTTAGCGGGCACGCAGAGACCCAGTACTTC; CDR3: CASSFSGHAETQYF
J: TRBJ1-4; size: .; V: TRBV19; D: .; DNA: TGTGCCAGTAGTATAGGTGGCGGGCACAATGAAAAACTGTTTTTT; CDR3: CASSIGGGHNEKLFF
J: TRBJ1-4; size: .; V: TRBV19; D: .; DNA: TGTGCCAGTAGTCCCGAGAATGAAAAACTGTTTTTT; CDR3: CASSPENEKLFF
J: TRBJ2-6; size: .; V: TRBV29-1; D: TRBD1; DNA: TGCAGCGTGAGCCGGGACAGGGTTAACAACGTCCTGACTTTC; CDR3: CSVSRDRVNNVLTF
J: TRBJ2-5; size: .; V: TRBV5-1; D: .; DNA: TGCGCCAGCAGCTTGGCGGGCGGGGAGCGGGAGACCCAGTACTTC; CDR3: CASSLAGGERETQYF
J: TRBJ1-5; size: few; V: TRBV4-1; D: TRBD1; DNA: TGCGCCAGCAGCCGGACAGGGGGGAATCAGCCCCAGCATTTT; CDR3: CASSRTGGNQPQHF
J: TRBJ1-6; size: .; V: TRBV7-2; D: .; DNA: TGTGCCAGCAGCTTGGGGGGGGGTTTCTCCTATAATTCACCCCTCCACTTT; CDR3: CASSLGGGFSYNSPLHF
J: TRBJ1-2; size: .; V: TRBV10-3; D: TRBD1; DNA: TGTGCCATCAGTGACGGAGGGCAGGGGGATGGCTACACCTTC; CDR3: CAISDGGQGDGYTF
J: TRBJ2-3; size: .; V: TRBV7-2; D: TRBD2; DNA: TGTGCCAGCAGCTTCCTGCGGGGGGTAAGCACAGATACGCAGTATTTT; CDR3: CASSFLRGVSTDTQYF
J: TRBJ2-3; size: once; V: TRBV20-1; D: TRBD1; DNA: TGCAGTGCTAGTAACGGCAGGGGGAACGGAGATACGCAGTATTTT; CDR3: CSASNGRGNGDTQYF
J: TRBJ2-7; size: .; V: TRBV20-1; D: .; DNA: TGCAGTGCTGGCCCCGGGAGCACACCCTACTTC; CDR3: CSAGPGSTPYF
J: TRBJ1-3; size: few; V: TRBV2; D: .; DNA: TGTGCCAGCAGAAACAGGGTAGCTGGAAACACCATATATTTT; CDR3: CASRNRVAGNTIYF
J: TRBJ2-2; size: .; V: TRBV24-1; D: .; DNA: TGTGCCACCAGTGATGTGGGCACCAGAGCCGGGGAGCTGTTTTTT; CDR3: CATSDVGTRAGELFF
J: TRBJ1-1; size: few; V: TRBV6-1; D: TRBD1; DNA: TGTGCCAGCAGTGAAGTAGTAACGACAGGGGGCTTAACTGAAGCTTTCTTT; CDR3: CASSEVVTTGGLTEAFF
J: TRBJ1-6; size: .; V: TRBV5-5; D: .; DNA: TGTGCCAGCAGCTTATATCAGGGGAGCCTTTGGAATTCACCCCTCCACTTT; CDR3: CASSLYQGSLWNSPLHF
J: TRBJ2-7; size: once; V: TRBV13; D: .; DNA: TGTGCCAGCAGCCGAGGAACAACCTACGAGCAGTACTTC; CDR3: CASSRGTTYEQYF
J: TRBJ1-4; size: .; V: TRBV7-2; D: .; DNA: TGTGCCAGCAGCCCCTATTGGAGTAATGAAAAACTGTTTTTT; CDR3: CASSPYWSNEKLFF
J: TRBJ1-1; size: .; V: TRBV15; D: TRBD1; DNA: TGTGCCACCAGCAGAGGACCCGGACAGGGCACTGAAGCTTTCTTT; CDR3: CATSRGPGQGTEAFF
J: TRBJ1-2; size: .; V: TRBV19; D: TRBD1; DNA: TGTGCCAGTAGTGGCCCAGACAGGGGCAACTATGGCTACACCTTC; CDR3: CASSGPDRGNYGYTF
J: TRBJ2-1; size: .; V: TRBV12-3/TRBV12-4; D: TRBD2; DNA: TGTGCCAGCAGTCCGGGAGGGGGTGAGCAGTTCTTC; CDR3: CASSPGGGEQFF
J: TRBJ2-2; size: .; V: TRBV29-1; D: TRBD2; DNA: TGCAGCGTCCTGACTAGCAGCCCGAACACCGGGGAGCTGTTTTTT; CDR3: CSVLTSSPNTGELFF
J: TRBJ1-6; size: .; V: TRBV6-5; D: .; DNA: TGTGCCAGCAGCCCAACAGTGTATAGTAATTCACCCCTCCACTTT; CDR3: CASSPTVYSNSPLHF
J: TRBJ2-3; size: few; V: TRBV2; D: TRBD1; DNA: TGTGCCAGCAAGCGACAGGGGGGCACAGATACGCAGTATTTT; CDR3: CASKRQGGTDTQYF
J: TRBJ1-1; size: once; V: TRBV29-1; D: .; DNA: TGCAGCGTTCAACCTCTCGGGGGGAACACTGAAGCTTTCTTT; CDR3: CSVQPLGGNTEAFF
J: TRBJ1-1; size: .; V: TRBV18; D: TRBD1; DNA: TGTGCCAGCTCACCACAGGGGGCGAGTCGAAAGAACACTGAAGCTTTCTTT; CDR3: CASSPQGASRKNTEAFF
J: TRBJ1-2; size: .; V: TRBV2; D: .; DNA: TGTGCCAGCAGTGCAATGACGGCTGCCGCGCGGGATGGCTACACCTTC; CDR3: CASSAMTAAARDGYTF
J: TRBJ1-1; size: .; V: TRBV5-4; D: TRBD1; DNA: TGTGCCAGCAGCTCACAGGGGGGGACTGAAGCTTTCTTT; CDR3: CASSSQGGTEAFF
J: TRBJ2-7; size: .; V: TRBV11-3; D: TRBD1; DNA: TGTGCCAGCAGCCCCCGGACAGGGGGTTCTATGGGCGAGCAGTACTTC; CDR3: CASSPRTGGSMGEQYF
J: TRBJ1-4; size: .; V: TRBV13; D: .; DNA: TGTGCCAGCAGCCAAACAGGCTATTCTAATGAAAAACTGTTTTTT; CDR3: CASSQTGYSNEKLFF